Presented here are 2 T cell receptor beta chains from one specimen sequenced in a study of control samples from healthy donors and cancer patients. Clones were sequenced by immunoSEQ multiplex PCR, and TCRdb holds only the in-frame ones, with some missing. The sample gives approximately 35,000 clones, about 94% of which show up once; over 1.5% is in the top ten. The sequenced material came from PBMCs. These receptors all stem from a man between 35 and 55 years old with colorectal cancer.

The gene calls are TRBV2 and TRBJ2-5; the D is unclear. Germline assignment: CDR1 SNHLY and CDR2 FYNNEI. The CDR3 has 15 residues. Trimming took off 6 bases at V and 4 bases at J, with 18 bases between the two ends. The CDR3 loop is CASRRTLDLPETQYF. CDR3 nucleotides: TGTGCCAGCAGAAGGACCCTCGATCTCCCAGAGACCCAGTACTTC.

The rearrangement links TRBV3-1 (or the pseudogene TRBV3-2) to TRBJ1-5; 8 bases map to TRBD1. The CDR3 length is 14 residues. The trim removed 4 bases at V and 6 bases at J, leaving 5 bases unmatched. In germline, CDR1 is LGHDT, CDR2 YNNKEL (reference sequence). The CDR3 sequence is CASSPNRGSQPQHF. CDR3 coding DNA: TGTGCCAGCAGCCCCAACAGGGGGAGTCAGCCCCAGCATTTT.